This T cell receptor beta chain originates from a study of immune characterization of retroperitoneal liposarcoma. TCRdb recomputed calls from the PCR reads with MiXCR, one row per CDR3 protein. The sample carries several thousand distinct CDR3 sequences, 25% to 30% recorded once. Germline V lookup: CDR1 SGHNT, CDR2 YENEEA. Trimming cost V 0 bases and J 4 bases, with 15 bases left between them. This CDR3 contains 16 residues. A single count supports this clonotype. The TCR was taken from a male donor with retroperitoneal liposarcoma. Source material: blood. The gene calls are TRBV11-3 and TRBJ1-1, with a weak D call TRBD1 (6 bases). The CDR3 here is CASSLDGGGGPTEAFF. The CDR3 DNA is TGTGCCAGCAGCTTAGACGGAGGGGGTGGGCCCACTGAAGCTTTCTTT.